This T cell receptor (beta chain) comes out of a study of CD4 T cells in relation to SARS-CoV-2 and coronaviruses. The wider study: ViraFEST: roughly 9-day antigen culture of PBMCs, then TCR beta CDR3 sequencing. Of the patients, 7 or 8 were male, a few female, two Hispanic. General study results and limits: Crossreactivity was assessed only for spike protein, not other viral proteins.

Trimming cost V 3 bases and J 6 bases, with 12 bases left between them. The CDR3 spans 15 residues. The V gene's germline CDR1 is LNHNV and CDR2 YYDKDF (reference sequence). Using immunoSEQ multiplex PCR, the repertoire was profiled, and TCRdb retains in-frame clones only, with some absent. The sample has about 37,000 clones, less than 85% seen once; the top ten hold approximately 4.5%. Worth noting for this clone: Its target is unknown.

This sequence joins TRBV15 and TRBJ1-6, with D perhaps matching TRBD1 (6 bases). This TCR was sampled from an adult with COVID-19. What was sequenced was naive CD4+ T cells from PBMCs, cultured in vitro. Subset: naive CD4+ T cells isolated by negative enrichment. CDR3 protein: CATSRSGAFNSPLHF. The DNA for the CDR3 is TGTGCCACCAGCAGGTCGGGGGCTTTTAATTCACCCCTCCACTTT.